This entry describes one T cell receptor (beta chain). What it recognizes is unknown. It was with a sample-barcoded 5' primer and a J-beta primer mix that a second PCR of roughly 7 to 12 cycles was run. Via MiXCR, TCRdb re-called the 5' RACE reads, giving one row per CDR3 protein. The table has around 1,000,000 distinct CDR3 sequences, roughly a quarter seen once; the top ten hold around 0.75%. This record comes from a study of blood T cells in healthy people across ages. Study-wide results and limits: Possibly, changes in expanded clonotypes were confounded because donor CMV status was unknown.

These same data were also listed under a study on T cells of mothers and their children. That report adds: In this cohort, donors were three healthy Caucasian mothers plus their six children. Primer M1S, used in the second PCR, introduced sample barcodes and 2-4 random nucleotides. Maternal samples each gave over 8.5 million TCR beta CDR3 reads, and child samples 2.5 million to 3.5 million each.

This sequence was found in a girl aged 2-10 years in good health. Sequencing was done on a sample of blood.

For the CDR3, the DNA is TGTGCCAGCAGTGAGACTAGCGGGACTTACAATGAGCAGTTCTTC. This encodes CASSETSGTYNEQFF. The genes are TRBV2 and TRBJ2-1; 11 nucleotides agree with TRBD2. This CDR3 is 15 amino acids long. The J segment lost 4 bases and the V segment lost 3 bases, leaving 2 bases of the junction unmatched. Germline V gene data show CDR1 as SNHLY and CDR2 as FYNNEI.